These T cell receptor beta chains were read from a single sample in a study of CDR3 diversity in severe acne. TCRdb itself ran the PCR reads through MiXCR, one entry per CDR3 protein. The sample yields roughly 93,000 distinct CDR3 sequences, less than 65% seen once. The sample taken for sequencing was blood. The receptors come from a male donor with severe acne vulgaris. CDR3s include the opening cysteine and the closing phenylalanine or tryptophan. D genes are given only for firm matches. Only part of the rows carry a size: once, few, many, or a class if the clone is expanded.

clone size,V gene,J gene,D gene,CDR3 protein,CDR3 DNA
few,TRBV20-1,TRBJ2-1,TRBD2,CSATGGEGGIWNEQFF,TGCAGTGCCACCGGGGGGGAAGGCGGTATATGGAATGAGCAGTTCTTC
NA,TRBV4-2,TRBJ2-6,NA,CASEIWREAGANVLTF,TGTGCCAGCGAAATTTGGAGGGAAGCTGGGGCCAACGTCCTGACTTTC
NA,TRBV7-8,TRBJ2-7,NA,CASSFPGSTYEQYF,TGTGCCAGCAGCTTCCCCGGATCCACCTACGAGCAGTACTTC
NA,TRBV2,TRBJ1-5,NA,CASSVEGIGQPQHF,TGTGCCAGCAGTGTTGAGGGTATAGGTCAGCCCCAGCATTTT
many,TRBV7-3,TRBJ2-5,TRBD1,CASSRDREGTQYF,TGTGCCAGCAGCCGGGACAGGGAAGGGACCCAGTACTTC
NA,TRBV6-1,TRBJ1-5,NA,CASSAPRDSYQPQHF,TGTGCCAGCAGTGCCCCGCGTGACAGTTATCAGCCCCAGCATTTT
NA,TRBV2,TRBJ2-2,NA,CASTANTGELFF,TGTGCCAGCACAGCGAACACCGGGGAGCTGTTTTTT
NA,TRBV10-3,TRBJ2-2,NA,CASALPQNTGELFF,TGTGCCAGCGCCCTACCGCAGAACACCGGGGAGCTGTTTTTT
NA,TRBV6-5,TRBJ1-3,NA,CASSSLLRGRRSGNTIYF,TGTGCCAGCAGCTCTCTGTTGCGGGGACGACGCTCTGGAAACACCATATATTTT
NA,TRBV18,TRBJ2-2,NA,CASSPTSSGELFF,TGTGCCAGCTCACCCACCTCTTCCGGGGAGCTGTTTTTT
NA,TRBV19,TRBJ2-4,NA,CASSPGQNLAKNIQYF,TGTGCCAGTAGTCCCGGACAGAATTTAGCCAAAAACATTCAGTACTTC
NA,TRBV6-1,TRBJ2-7,TRBD1,CAGRGTGAYEQYF,TGTGCCGGCAGGGGGACAGGGGCCTACGAGCAGTACTTC
NA,TRBV2,TRBJ2-1,NA,CASIFGGAYTDTLF,TGTGCCAGCATTTTCGGGGGAGCTTACACAGATACGCTGTTT
NA,TRBV20-1,TRBJ2-7,TRBD2,CSDRLGVGRDEQYF,TGCAGTGACCGTCTCGGGGTCGGGAGGGACGAGCAGTACTTC
many,TRBV3-1,TRBJ1-2,NA,CASSQDKGNYGYTF,TGTGCCAGCAGCCAAGATAAGGGGAACTATGGCTACACCTTC
NA,TRBV2,TRBJ2-7,TRBD2,CASRTTSGRAWYEQYF,TGTGCCAGCAGGACGACTAGCGGGAGGGCCTGGTACGAGCAGTACTTC
NA,TRBV7-6,TRBJ2-7,NA,CASSSAPANEQYF,TGTGCCAGCAGCTCCGCCCCCGCGAACGAGCAGTACTTC
few,TRBV7-3,TRBJ2-7,NA,CAVQGATYEQYF,TGTGCCGTACAGGGTGCGACCTACGAGCAGTACTTC
NA,TRBV29-1,TRBJ2-7,NA,CSVQTQPYEQYF,TGCAGCGTTCAGACACAACCCTACGAGCAGTACTTC
few,TRBV2,TRBJ1-2,NA,CASSERQGDGYTF,TGTGCCAGCAGTGAGAGGCAGGGTGATGGCTACACCTTC
many,TRBV10-3,TRBJ2-1,NA,CAISDGILQFF,TGTGCCATCAGTGACGGGATCCTGCAGTTCTTC
NA,TRBV7-3,TRBJ2-1,TRBD2,CASSAGLAGASNEQFF,TGTGCCAGCAGCGCCGGACTAGCGGGAGCTTCCAATGAGCAGTTCTTC
many,TRBV24-1,TRBJ1-5,NA,CATSEEDSQMPQHF,TGTGCCACCAGTGAAGAGGACAGCCAGATGCCCCAGCATTTT
NA,TRBV12-3/TRBV12-4,TRBJ2-7,TRBD1,CASGNRGLNYEQYF,TGTGCCAGCGGGAACAGGGGCCTCAACTACGAGCAGTACTTC
many,TRBV7-8,TRBJ1-3,NA,CASSLVPVGNTIYF,TGTGCCAGCAGCTTAGTGCCTGTGGGAAACACCATATATTTT
few,TRBV2,TRBJ1-3,TRBD1,CASSDLGQGPGGLSGNTIYF,TGTGCCAGCAGTGATTTAGGACAGGGACCCGGCGGACTCTCTGGAAACACCATATATTTT
many,TRBV7-9,TRBJ1-1,NA,CASSLGQREAFF,TGTGCCAGCAGCCTAGGACAGAGAGAAGCTTTCTTT
once,TRBV13,TRBJ1-2,NA,CASSLGGLGSLGYGYTF,TGTGCCAGCAGCTTAGGTGGTCTGGGCAGTCTGGGCTATGGCTACACCTTC
NA,TRBV11-2,TRBJ1-6,NA,CASRLGQHYNSPLHF,TGTGCCAGCAGACTCGGACAGCACTATAATTCACCCCTCCACTTT
NA,TRBV25-1,TRBJ2-6,TRBD1,CAIGQGVFSGANVLTF,TGTGCCATTGGACAGGGGGTCTTCTCTGGGGCCAACGTCCTGACTTTC
few,TRBV6-1,TRBJ2-7,NA,CASSEASDSSYEQYF,TGTGCCAGCAGTGAAGCCTCGGACAGCTCCTACGAGCAGTACTTC
few,TRBV9,TRBJ2-3,NA,CASSAHWGRLLDTQYF,TGTGCCAGCAGCGCCCATTGGGGGAGATTACTCGATACGCAGTATTTT
NA,TRBV12-3/TRBV12-4,TRBJ1-2,TRBD1,CAIRTGIYGYTF,TGTGCCATCCGGACAGGGATTTACGGCTACACCTTC
NA,TRBV6-6,TRBJ2-5,TRBD2,CASSYWEGGGETQYF,TGTGCCAGCAGTTACTGGGAGGGCGGGGGAGAGACCCAGTACTTC
NA,TRBV11-2,TRBJ1-6,NA,CASSWRPVLGSPLHF,TGTGCCAGCAGCTGGAGACCCGTACTTGGTTCACCCCTCCACTTT
NA,TRBV29-1,TRBJ2-5,NA,CSVELPRQRQETQYF,TGCAGCGTTGAACTCCCTCGGCAGCGCCAAGAGACCCAGTACTTC
NA,TRBV7-9,TRBJ2-7,TRBD2,CASSFSGSHEQYF,TGTGCCAGCAGCTTTAGCGGGAGCCACGAGCAGTACTTC
NA,TRBV28,TRBJ2-7,NA,CATVPYGRGLPQEQYF,TGTGCCACCGTTCCCTACGGCAGGGGACTACCCCAAGAGCAGTACTTC
NA,TRBV20-1,TRBJ2-5,TRBD2,CSAEPSGSFKLETQYF,TGCAGTGCTGAGCCTAGCGGGAGTTTTAAATTAGAGACCCAGTACTTC
once,TRBV7-9,TRBJ2-6,NA,CASSGSGPFSGANVLTF,TGTGCCAGCAGCGGTAGCGGACCGTTTTCTGGGGCCAACGTCCTGACTTTC